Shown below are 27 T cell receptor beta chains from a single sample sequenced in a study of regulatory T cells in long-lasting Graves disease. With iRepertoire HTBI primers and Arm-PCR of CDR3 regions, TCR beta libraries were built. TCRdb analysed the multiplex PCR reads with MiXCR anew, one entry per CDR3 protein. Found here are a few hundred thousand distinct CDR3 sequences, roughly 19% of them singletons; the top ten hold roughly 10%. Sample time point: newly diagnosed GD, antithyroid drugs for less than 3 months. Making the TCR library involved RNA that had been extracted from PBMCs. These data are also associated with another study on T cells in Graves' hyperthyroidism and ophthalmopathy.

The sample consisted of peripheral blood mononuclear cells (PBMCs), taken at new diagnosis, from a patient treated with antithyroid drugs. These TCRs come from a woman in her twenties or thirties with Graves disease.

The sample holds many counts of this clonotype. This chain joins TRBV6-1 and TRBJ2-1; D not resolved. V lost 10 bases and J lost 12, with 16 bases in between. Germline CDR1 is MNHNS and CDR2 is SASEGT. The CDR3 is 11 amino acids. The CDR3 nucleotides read TGTGCCACGTCGTTGGGTAGGCTGCAGTTCTTC. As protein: CATSLGRLQFF.

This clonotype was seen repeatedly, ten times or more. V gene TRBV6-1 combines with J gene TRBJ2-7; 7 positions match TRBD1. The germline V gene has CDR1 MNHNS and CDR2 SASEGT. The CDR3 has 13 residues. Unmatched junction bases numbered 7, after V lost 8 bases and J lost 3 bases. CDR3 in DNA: TGTGCCAGCGGACAGGTCGTTGGCTACGAGCAGTACTTC. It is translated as CASGQVVGYEQYF.

The CDR3 nucleotides are TGTGCCAGCAGTTTATCCCTAGACGGGGATACGCAGTATTTT. Its protein is CASSLSLDGDTQYF. The chain has TRBV28 and TRBJ2-3; D uncertain. Trimming cost V 1 base and J 6 bases, with 11 bases left between them. The CDR3 is 14 amino acids. CDR1 is MDHEN, CDR2 SYDVKM, per germline.

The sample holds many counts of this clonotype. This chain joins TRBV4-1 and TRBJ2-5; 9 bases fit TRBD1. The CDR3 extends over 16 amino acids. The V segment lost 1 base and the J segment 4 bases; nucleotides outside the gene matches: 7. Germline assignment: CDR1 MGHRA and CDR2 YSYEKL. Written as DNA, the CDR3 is TGCGCCAGCAGCCAAGCACCTACAGGGGGCGTAGAGACCCAGTACTTC. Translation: CASSQAPTGGVETQYF.

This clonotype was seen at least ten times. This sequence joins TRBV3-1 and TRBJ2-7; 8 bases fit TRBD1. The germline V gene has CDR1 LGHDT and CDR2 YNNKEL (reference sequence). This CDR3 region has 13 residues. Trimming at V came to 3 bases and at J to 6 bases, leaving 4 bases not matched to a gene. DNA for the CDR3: TGTGCCAGCAGCCATGACAGGGGTGGCGAGCAGTACTTC. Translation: CASSHDRGGEQYF.

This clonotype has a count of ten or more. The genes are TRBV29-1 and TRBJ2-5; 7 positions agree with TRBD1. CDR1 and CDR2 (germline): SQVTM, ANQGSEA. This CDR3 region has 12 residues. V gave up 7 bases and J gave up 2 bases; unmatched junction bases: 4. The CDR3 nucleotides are TGCAGCGCGGGACAGACTCAAGAGACCCAGTACTTC. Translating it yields CSAGQTQETQYF.

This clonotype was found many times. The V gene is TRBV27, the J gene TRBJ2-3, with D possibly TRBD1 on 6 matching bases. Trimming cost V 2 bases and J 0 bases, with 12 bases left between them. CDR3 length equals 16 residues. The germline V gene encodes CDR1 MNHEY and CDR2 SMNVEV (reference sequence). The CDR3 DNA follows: TGTGCCAGCAGTTTAACAGGGCGGACGAGCACAGATACGCAGTATTTT. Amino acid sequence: CASSLTGRTSTDTQYF.

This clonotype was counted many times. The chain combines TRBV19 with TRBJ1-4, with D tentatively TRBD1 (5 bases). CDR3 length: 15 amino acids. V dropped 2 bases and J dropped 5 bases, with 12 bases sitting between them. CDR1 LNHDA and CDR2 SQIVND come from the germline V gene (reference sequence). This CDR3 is CASSIRGTENEKLFF. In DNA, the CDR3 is TGTGCCAGTAGTATACGGGGGACGGAAAATGAAAAACTGTTTTTT.

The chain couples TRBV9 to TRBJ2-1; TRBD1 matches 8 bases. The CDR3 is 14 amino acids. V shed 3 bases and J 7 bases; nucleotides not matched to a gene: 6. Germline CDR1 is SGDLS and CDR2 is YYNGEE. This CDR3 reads CASSAGGALNEQFF. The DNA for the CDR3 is TGTGCCAGCAGCGCAGGGGGCGCCTTGAATGAGCAGTTCTTC.

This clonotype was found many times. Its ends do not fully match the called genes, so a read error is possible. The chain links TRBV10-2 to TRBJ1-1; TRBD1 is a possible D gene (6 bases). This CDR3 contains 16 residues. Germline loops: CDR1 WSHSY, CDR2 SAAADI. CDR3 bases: TGCGCCAGCAGGGAGTTCAGGGGAATCATGAACACTGAAGCTTTCTTT. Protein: CASREFRGIMNTEAFF.

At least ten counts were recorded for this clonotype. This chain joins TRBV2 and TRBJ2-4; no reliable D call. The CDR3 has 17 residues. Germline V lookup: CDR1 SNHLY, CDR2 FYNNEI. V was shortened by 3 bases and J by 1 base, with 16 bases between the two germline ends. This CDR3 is CASSEKGTWGAKNIQYF. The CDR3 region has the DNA TGTGCCAGCAGTGAGAAAGGAACGTGGGGTGCCAAAAACATTCAGTACTTC.

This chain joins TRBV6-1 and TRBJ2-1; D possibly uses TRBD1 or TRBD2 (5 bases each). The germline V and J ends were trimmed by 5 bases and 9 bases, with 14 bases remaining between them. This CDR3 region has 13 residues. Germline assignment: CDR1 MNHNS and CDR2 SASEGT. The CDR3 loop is CASSHLRGTEQFF. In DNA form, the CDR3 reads TGTGCCAGCAGTCACCTGAGGGGCACTGAGCAGTTCTTC.

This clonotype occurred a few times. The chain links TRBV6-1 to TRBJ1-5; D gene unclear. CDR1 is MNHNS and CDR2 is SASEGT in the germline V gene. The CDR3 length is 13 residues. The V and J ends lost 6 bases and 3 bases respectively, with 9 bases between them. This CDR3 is CASRTEHNQPQHF. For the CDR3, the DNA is TGTGCCAGCAGAACTGAGCACAATCAGCCCCAGCATTTT.

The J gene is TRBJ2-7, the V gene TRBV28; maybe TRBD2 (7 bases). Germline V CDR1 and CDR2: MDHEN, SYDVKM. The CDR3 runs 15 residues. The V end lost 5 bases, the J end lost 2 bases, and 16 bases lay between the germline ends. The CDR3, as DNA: TGTGCCAGCAGTCCCGGCGGGGGCTTCACCTACGAGCAGTACTTC. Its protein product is CASSPGGGFTYEQYF.

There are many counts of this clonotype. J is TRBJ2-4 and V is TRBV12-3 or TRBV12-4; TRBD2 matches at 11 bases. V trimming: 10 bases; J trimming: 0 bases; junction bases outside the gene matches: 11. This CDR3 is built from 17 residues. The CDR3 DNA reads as TGTGCCACATCCGGGACTAGCGGTTTACTAGCCAAAAACATTCAGTACTTC. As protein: CATSGTSGLLAKNIQYF.

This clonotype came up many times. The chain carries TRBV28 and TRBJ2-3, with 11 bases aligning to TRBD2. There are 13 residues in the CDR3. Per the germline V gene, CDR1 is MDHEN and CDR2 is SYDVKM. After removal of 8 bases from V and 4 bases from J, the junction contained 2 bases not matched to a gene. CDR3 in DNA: TGTGCCAGCGTAGCGGGGGGGCCAGATACGCAGTATTTT. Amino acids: CASVAGGPDTQYF. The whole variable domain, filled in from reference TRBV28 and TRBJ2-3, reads DVKVTQSSRYLVKRTGEKVFLECVQDMDHENMFWYRQDPGLGLRLIYFSYDVKMKEKGDIPEGYSVSREKKERFSLILESASTNQTSMYLCASVAGGPDTQYFGPGTRLTVL.

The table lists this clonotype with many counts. For the CDR3, the DNA is TGTGCCAGCAGCCATCGACTAGGTGGCGAGCAGTACTTC. Translation: CASSHRLGGEQYF. V and J are TRBV14 and TRBJ2-7, with a tentative D call TRBD2 (6 bases). This CDR3 contains 13 residues. The V gene lost 3 bases and the J gene lost 6 bases, with 12 bases spanning the gap. Germline CDR1 SGHDN, CDR2 FVKESK.

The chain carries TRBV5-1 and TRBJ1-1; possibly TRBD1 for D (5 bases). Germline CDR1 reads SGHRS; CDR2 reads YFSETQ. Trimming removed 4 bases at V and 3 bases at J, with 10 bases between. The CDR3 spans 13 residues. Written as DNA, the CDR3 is TGCGCCAGCAGCGTAGGGGCGGACACTGAAGCTTTCTTT. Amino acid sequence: CASSVGADTEAFF. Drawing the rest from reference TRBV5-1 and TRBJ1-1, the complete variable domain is KAGVTQTPRYLIKTRGQQVTLSCSPISGHRSVSWYQQTPGQGLQFLFEYFSETQRNKGNFPGRFSGRQFSNSRSEMNVSTLELGDSALYLCASSVGADTEAFFGQGTRLTVV.

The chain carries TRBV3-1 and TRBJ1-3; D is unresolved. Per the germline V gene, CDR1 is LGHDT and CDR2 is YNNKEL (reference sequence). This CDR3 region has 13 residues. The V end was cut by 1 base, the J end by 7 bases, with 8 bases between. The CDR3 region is CASSQGSRNTIYF. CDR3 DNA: TGTGCCAGCAGCCAAGGAAGTCGGAACACCATATATTTT.

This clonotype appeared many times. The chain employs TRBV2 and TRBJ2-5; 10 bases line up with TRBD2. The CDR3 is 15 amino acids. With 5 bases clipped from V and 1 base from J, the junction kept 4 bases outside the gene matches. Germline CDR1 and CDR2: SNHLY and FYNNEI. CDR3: CASSKWTSGQETQYF. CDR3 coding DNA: TGTGCCAGCAGTAAATGGACTAGCGGCCAAGAGACCCAGTACTTC.

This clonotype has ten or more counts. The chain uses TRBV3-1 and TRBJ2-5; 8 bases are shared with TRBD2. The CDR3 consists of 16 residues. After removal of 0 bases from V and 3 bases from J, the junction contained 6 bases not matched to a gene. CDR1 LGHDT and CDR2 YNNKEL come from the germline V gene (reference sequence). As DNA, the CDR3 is TGTGCCAGCAGCCAAGAAGAGCTAGCGGGCAAAGAGACCCAGTACTTC. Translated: CASSQEELAGKETQYF.

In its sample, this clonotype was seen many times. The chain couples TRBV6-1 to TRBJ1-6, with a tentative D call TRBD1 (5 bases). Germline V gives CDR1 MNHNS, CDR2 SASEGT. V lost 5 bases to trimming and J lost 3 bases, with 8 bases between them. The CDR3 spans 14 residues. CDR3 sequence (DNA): TGTGCCAGCAGTAGGGACCTCTATAATTCACCCCTCCACTTT. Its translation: CASSRDLYNSPLHF.

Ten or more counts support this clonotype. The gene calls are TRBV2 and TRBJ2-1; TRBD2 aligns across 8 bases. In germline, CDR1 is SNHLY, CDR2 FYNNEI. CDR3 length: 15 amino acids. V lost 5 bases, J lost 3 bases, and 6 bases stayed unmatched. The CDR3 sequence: CASSPPGTSYNEQFF. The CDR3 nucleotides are TGTGCCAGCAGTCCCCCCGGGACTAGCTACAATGAGCAGTTCTTC.

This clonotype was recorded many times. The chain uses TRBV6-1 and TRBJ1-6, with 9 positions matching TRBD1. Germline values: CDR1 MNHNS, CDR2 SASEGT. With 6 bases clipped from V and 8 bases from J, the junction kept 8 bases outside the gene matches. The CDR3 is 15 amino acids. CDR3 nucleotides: TGTGCCAGCAGCCGAGACACAGGGGGCCATTCACCCCTCCACTTT. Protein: CASSRDTGGHSPLHF.

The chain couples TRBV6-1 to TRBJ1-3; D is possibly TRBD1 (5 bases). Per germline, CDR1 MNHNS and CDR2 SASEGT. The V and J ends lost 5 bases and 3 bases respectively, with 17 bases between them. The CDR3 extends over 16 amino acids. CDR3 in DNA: TGTGCCAGCAGTCAACTTAACGACAGAATTGGAAACACCATATATTTT. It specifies CASSQLNDRIGNTIYF.

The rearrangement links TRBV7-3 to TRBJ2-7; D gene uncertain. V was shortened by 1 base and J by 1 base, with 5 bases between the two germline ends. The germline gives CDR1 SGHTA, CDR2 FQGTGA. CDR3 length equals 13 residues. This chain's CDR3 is CASSLNPSYEQYF. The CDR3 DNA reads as TGTGCCAGCAGCTTAAACCCATCCTACGAGCAGTACTTC.

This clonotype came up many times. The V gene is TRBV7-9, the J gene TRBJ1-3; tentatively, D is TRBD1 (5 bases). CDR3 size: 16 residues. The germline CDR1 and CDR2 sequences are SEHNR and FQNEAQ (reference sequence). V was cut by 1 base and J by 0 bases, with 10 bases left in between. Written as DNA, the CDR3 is TGTGCCAGCAGCTTAGTTGCGGGACTCTCTGGAAACACCATATATTTT. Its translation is CASSLVAGLSGNTIYF.